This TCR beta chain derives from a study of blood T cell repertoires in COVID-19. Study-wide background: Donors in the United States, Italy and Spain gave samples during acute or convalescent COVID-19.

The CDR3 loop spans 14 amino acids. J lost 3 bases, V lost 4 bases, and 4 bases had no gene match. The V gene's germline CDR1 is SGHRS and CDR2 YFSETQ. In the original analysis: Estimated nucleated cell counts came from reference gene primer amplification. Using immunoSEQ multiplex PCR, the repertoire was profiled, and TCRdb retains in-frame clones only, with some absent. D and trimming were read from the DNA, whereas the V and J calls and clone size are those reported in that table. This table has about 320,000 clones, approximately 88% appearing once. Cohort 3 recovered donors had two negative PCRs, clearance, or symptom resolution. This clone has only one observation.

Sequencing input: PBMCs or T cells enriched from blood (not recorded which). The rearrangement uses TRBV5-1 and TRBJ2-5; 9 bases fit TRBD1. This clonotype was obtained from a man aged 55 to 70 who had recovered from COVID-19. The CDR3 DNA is TGCGCCAGCAGCAAGGGACAGGGCGAAGAGACCCAGTACTTC. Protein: CASSKGQGEETQYF.